Listed here is a single T cell receptor beta chain. Its antigen remains unidentified. Germline V CDR1 and CDR2: GTSNPN, SVGIG (reference sequence). The ends were cut back, 3 bases at V and 2 bases at J, with 16 bases in the middle. The CDR3 has 15 residues. Treatment defined: oral pan-JAK inhibitor, 5-10 mg twice daily. Alopecia areata patients provided lesional scalp punch biopsies and peripheral blood, both collected for the study. Starting from PBMCs, sorting isolated CD4+ and CD8+ T cells. Extracted RNA was reverse transcribed into cDNA, the sequencing template. TCRdb's table, derived via immunoSEQ multiplex PCR, lists solely in-frame clones and lacks some. Of more than 90,000 clones in the sample, about 64% were seen once. This entry is derived from a study of CD8+ T cells in alopecia areata. Study outcomes and limitations: Higher clonality and more expanded CD8+ clones appeared in lesional than normal scalp.

V is TRBV30 and J is TRBJ2-5; D perhaps matches TRBD1 (6 bases). Material: CD8+ T cells sorted from blood, obtained at week 4, from a patient treated with tofacitinib. The receptor comes from a human donor with alopecia areata. CDR3 loop: CAWREGHLGQETQYF. DNA of the CDR3: TGTGCCTGGAGAGAGGGACACCTCGGGCAAGAGACCCAGTACTTC.